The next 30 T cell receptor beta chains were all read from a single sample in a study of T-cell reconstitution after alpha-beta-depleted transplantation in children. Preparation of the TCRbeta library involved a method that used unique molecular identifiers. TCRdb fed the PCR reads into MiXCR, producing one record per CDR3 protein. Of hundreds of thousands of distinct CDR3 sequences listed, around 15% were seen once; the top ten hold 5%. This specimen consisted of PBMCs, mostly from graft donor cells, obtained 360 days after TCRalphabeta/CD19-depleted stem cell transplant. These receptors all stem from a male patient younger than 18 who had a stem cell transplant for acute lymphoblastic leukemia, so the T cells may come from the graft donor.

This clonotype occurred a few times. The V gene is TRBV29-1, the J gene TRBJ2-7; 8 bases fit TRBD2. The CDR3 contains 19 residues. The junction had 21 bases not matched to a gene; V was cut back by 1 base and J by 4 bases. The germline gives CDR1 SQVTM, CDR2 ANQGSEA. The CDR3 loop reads CSVEVIRGGLAAIFYEQYF. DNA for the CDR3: TGCAGCGTTGAAGTGATTCGGGGGGGGCTAGCGGCCATTTTTTACGAGCAGTACTTC.

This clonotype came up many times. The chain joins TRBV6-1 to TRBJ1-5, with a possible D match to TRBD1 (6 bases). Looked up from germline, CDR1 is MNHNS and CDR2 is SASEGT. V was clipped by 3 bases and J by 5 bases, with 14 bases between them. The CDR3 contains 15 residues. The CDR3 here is CASSDFTGPYQPQHF. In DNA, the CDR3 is TGTGCCAGCAGTGACTTTACAGGGCCTTATCAGCCCCAGCATTTT.

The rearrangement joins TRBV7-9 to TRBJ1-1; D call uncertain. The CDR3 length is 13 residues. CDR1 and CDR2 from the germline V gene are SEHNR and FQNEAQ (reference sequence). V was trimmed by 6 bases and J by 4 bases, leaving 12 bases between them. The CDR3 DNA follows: TGTGCCAGCAGGTACACAGTGGGCACTGAAGCTTTCTTT. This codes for CASRYTVGTEAFF. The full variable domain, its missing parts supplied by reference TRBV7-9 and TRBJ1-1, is DTGVSQNPRHKITKRGQNVTFRCDPISEHNRLYWYRQTLGQGPEFLTYFQNEAQLEKSRLLSDRFSAERPKGSFSTLEIQRTEQGDSAMYLCASRYTVGTEAFFGQGTRLTVV.

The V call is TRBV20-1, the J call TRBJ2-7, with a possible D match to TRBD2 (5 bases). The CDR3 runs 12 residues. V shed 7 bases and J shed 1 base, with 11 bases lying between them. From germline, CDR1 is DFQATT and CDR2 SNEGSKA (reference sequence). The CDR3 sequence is CSVTRESYEQYF. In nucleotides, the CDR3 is TGCAGTGTAACTAGGGAATCCTACGAGCAGTACTTC.

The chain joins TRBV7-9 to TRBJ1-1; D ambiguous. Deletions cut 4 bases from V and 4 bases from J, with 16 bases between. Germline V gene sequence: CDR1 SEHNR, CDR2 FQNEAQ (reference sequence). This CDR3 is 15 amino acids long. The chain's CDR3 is CASSSYRQVVTEAFF. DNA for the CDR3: TGTGCCAGCAGCTCCTACAGACAAGTGGTCACTGAAGCTTTCTTT.

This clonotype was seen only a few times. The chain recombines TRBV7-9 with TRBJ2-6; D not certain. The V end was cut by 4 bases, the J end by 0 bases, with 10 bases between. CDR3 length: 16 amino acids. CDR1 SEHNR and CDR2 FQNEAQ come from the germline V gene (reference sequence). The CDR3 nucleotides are TGTGCCAGCAGCTGGTACACGCGCTCTGGGGCCAACGTCCTGACTTTC. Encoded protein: CASSWYTRSGANVLTF.

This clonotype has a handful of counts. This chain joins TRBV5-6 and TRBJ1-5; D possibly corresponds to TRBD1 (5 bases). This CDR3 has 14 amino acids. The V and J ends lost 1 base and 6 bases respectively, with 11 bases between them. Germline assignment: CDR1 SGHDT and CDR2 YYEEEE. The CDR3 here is CASSLRGLGQPQHF. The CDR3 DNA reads TGTGCCAGCAGCTTGCGGGGGTTAGGTCAGCCCCAGCATTTT.

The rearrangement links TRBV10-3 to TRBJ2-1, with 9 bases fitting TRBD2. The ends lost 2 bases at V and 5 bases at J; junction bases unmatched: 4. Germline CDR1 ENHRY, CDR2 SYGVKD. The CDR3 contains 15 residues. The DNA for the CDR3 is TGTGCCATCAGTGAGGAAGCGGGAGGTGACAATGAGCAGTTCTTC. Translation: CAISEEAGGDNEQFF.

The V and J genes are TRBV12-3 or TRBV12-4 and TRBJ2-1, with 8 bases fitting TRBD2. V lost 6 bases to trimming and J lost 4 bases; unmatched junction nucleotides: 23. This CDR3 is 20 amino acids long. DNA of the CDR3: TGTGCCAGCAGAAAAGGCGGCTCGGGAGGGTCCTTATTTAAATACAATGAGCAGTTCTTC. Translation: CASRKGGSGGSLFKYNEQFF.

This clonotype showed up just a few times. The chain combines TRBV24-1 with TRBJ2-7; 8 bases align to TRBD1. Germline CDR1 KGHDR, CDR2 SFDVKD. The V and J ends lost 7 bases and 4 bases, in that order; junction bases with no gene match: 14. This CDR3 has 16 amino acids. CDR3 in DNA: TGTGCCACCAGCCCCCCCGGCGGCACAGGGGGGTACGAGCAGTACTTC. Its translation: CATSPPGGTGGYEQYF.

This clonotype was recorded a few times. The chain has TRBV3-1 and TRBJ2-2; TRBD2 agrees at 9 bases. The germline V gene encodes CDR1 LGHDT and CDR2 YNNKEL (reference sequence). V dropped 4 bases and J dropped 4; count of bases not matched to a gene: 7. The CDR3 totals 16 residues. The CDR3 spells CASSRIAGETTGELFF. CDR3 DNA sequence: TGTGCCAGCAGCCGGATAGCGGGAGAGACCACCGGGGAGCTGTTTTTT.

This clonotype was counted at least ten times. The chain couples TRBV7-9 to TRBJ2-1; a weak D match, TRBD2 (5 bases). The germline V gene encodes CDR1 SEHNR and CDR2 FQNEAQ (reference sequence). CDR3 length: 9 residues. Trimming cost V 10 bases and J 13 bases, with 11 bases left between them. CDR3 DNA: TGTGCCACAAGGGAGACCCAGTTCTTC. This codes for CATRETQFF. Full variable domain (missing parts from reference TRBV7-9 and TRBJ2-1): DTGVSQNPRHKITKRGQNVTFRCDPISEHNRLYWYRQTLGQGPEFLTYFQNEAQLEKSRLLSDRFSAERPKGSFSTLEIQRTEQGDSAMYLCATRETQFFGPGTRLTVL.

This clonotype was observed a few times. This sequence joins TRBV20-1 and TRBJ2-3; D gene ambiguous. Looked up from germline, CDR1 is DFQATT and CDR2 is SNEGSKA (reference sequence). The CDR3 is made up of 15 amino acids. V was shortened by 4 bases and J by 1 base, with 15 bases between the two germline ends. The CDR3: CSATTRQLGTDTQYF. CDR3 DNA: TGCAGTGCTACTACCAGGCAGCTGGGCACAGATACGCAGTATTTT.

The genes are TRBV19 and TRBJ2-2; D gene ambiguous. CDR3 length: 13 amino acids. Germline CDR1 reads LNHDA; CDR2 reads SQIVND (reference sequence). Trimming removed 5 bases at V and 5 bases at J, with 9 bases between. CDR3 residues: CASSPSWTGELFF. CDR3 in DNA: TGTGCCAGTAGTCCCAGTTGGACCGGGGAGCTGTTTTTT.

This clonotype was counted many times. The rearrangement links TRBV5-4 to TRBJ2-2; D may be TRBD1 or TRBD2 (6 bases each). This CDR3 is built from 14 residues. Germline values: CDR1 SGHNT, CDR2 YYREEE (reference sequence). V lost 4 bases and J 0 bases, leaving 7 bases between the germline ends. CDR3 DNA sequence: TGTGCCAGCAGCAGGGGGGCGAACACCGGGGAGCTGTTTTTT. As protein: CASSRGANTGELFF.

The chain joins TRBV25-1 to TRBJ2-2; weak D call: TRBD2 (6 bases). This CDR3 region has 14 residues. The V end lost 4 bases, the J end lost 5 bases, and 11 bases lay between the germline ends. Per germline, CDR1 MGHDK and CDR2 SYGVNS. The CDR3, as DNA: TGTGCCAGCAGTGTCGGGAGCGGGACCGGGGAGCTGTTTTTT. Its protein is CASSVGSGTGELFF.

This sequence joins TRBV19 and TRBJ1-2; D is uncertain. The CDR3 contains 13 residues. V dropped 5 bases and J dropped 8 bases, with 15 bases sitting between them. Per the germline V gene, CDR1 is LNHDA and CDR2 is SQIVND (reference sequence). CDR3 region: CASSPDGWRGYTF. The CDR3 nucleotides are TGTGCCAGTAGTCCTGACGGGTGGAGGGGCTACACCTTC.

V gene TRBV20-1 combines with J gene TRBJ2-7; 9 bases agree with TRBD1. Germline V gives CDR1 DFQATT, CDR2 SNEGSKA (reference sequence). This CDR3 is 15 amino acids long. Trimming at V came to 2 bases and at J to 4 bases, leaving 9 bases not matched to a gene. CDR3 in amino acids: CSARNSGTGTYEQYF. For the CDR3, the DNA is TGCAGTGCTAGAAACTCCGGGACAGGGACTTACGAGCAGTACTTC.

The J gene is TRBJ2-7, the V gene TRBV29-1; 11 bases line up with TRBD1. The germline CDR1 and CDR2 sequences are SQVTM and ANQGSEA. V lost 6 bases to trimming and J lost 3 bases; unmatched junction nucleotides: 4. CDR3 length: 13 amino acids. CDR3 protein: CSVGQGDHYEQYF. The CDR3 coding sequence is TGCAGCGTGGGACAGGGGGACCACTACGAGCAGTACTTC.

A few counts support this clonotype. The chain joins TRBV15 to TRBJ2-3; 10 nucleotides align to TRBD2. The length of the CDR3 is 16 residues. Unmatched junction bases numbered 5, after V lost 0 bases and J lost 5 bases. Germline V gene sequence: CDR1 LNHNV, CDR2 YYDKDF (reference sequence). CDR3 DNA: TGTGCCACCAGCAGAGACCCTAGCGGGAGTAGAGATACGCAGTATTTT. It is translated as CATSRDPSGSRDTQYF.

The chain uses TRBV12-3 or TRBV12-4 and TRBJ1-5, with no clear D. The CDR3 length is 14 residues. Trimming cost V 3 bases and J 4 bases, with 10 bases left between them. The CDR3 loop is CASSLTEYNQPQHF. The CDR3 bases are TGTGCCAGCAGTTTGACGGAGTATAATCAGCCCCAGCATTTT.

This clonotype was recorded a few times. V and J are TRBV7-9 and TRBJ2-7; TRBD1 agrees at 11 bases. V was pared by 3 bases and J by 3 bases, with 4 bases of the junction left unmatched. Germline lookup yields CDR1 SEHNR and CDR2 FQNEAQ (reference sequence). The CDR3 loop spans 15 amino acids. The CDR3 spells CASSFWTGGLYEQYF. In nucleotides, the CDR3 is TGTGCCAGCAGCTTCTGGACAGGGGGCCTCTACGAGCAGTACTTC.

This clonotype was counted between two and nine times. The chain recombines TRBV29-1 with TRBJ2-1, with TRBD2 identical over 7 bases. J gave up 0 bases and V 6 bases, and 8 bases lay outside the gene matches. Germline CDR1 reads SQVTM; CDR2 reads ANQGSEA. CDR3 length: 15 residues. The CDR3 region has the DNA TGCAGCGTGGCCGGGACTACCAGCTCCTACAATGAGCAGTTCTTC. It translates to CSVAGTTSSYNEQFF.

The DNA for the CDR3 is TGTGCCAGCAGCCAAGGGACGAGAAGGAACACTGAAGCTTTCTTT. It yields the protein CASSQGTRRNTEAFF. The chain couples TRBV7-9 to TRBJ1-1, with a possible D match to TRBD1 (5 bases). V lost 5 bases and J 1 base, leaving 14 bases between the germline ends. The germline gives CDR1 SEHNR, CDR2 FQNEAQ (reference sequence). This CDR3 is 15 amino acids long.

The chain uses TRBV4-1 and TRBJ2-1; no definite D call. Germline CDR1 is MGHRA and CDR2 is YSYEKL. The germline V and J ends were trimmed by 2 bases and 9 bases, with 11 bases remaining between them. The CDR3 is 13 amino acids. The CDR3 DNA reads TGCGCCAGCAGCCAAACAATGCCAGGTGAGCAGTTCTTC. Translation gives CASSQTMPGEQFF.

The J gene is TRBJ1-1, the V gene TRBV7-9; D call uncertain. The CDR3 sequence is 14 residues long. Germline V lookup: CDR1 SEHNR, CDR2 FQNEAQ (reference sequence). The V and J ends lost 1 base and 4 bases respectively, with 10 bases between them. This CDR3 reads CASSLEGSITEAFF. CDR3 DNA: TGTGCCAGCAGCTTAGAGGGCTCCATCACTGAAGCTTTCTTT. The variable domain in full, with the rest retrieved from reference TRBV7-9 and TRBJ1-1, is DTGVSQNPRHKITKRGQNVTFRCDPISEHNRLYWYRQTLGQGPEFLTYFQNEAQLEKSRLLSDRFSAERPKGSFSTLEIQRTEQGDSAMYLCASSLEGSITEAFFGQGTRLTVV.

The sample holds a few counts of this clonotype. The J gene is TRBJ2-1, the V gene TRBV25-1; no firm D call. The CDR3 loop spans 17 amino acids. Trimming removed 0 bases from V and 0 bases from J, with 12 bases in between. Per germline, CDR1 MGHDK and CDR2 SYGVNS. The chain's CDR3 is CASSEYMTCRSYNEQFF. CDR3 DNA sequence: TGTGCCAGCAGTGAATACATGACATGCCGCTCCTACAATGAGCAGTTCTTC. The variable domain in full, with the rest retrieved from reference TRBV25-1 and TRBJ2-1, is EADIYQTPRYLVIGTGKKITLECSQTMGHDKMYWYQQDPGMELHLIHYSYGVNSTEKGDLSSESTVSRIRTEHFPLTLESARPSHTSQYLCASSEYMTCRSYNEQFFGPGTRLTVL.

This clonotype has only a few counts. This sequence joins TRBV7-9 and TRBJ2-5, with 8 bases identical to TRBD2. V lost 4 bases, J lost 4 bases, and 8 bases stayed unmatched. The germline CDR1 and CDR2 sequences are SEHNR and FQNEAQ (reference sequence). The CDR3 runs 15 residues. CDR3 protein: CASSYSGRALETQYF. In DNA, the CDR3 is TGTGCCAGCAGCTATTCCGGGAGGGCCTTAGAGACCCAGTACTTC.

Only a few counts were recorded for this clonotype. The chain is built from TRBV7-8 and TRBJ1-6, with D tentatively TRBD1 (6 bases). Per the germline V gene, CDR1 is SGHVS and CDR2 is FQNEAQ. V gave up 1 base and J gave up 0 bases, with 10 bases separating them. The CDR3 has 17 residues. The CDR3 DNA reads TGTGCCAGCAGCTTAGTTAGGGGGAGCTCCTATAATTCACCCCTCCACTTT. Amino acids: CASSLVRGSSYNSPLHF.

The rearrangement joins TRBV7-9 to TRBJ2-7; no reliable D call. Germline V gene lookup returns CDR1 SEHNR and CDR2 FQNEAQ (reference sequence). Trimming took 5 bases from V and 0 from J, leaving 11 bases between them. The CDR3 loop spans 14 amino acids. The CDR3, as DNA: TGTGCCAGCAGCCCCCGGGCCCTCTCCTACGAGCAGTACTTC. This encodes CASSPRALSYEQYF.